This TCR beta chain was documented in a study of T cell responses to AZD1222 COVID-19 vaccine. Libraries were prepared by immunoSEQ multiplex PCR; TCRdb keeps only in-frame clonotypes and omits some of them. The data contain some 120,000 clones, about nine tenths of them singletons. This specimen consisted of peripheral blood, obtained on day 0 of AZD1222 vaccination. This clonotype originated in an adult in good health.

DNA of the CDR3: TGTGCCAGCAGCCCCCGGGACAGGGACTATGGCTACACCTTC. The encoded protein is CASSPRDRDYGYTF. This chain joins TRBV7-8 and TRBJ1-2; the match to TRBD1 covers 9 bases. The germline V gene encodes CDR1 SGHVS and CDR2 FQNEAQ. With V trimmed by 5 bases and J by 3 bases, 4 bases remained unmatched. This CDR3 is built from 14 residues. The full variable domain, with the rest looked up from reference TRBV7-8 and TRBJ1-2, is GAGVSQSPRYKVAKRGQDVALRCDPISGHVSLFWYQQALGQGPEFLTYFQNEAQLDKSGLPSDRFFAERPEGSVSTLKIQRTQQEDSAVYLCASSPRDRDYGYTFGSGTRLTVV.